These 11 T cell receptor beta chains originate from one sample sequenced in a study of cytomegalovirus exposure and HLA in healthy donors. TCRdb's table, derived via immunoSEQ multiplex PCR, lists solely in-frame clones and lacks some. The sample carries some 140,000 clones, about 86% recorded once. The material sequenced was PBMCs. All receptors come from a human donor in good health.

V is TRBV9 and J is TRBJ2-3; no firm D call. V was trimmed by 2 bases and J by 4 bases, leaving 11 bases between them. Per germline, CDR1 SGDLS and CDR2 YYNGEE. The CDR3 sequence is 14 residues long. CDR3 in amino acids: CASSVGWFSDTQYF. CDR3 in DNA: TGTGCCAGCAGCGTCGGTTGGTTTTCAGATACGCAGTATTTT. The full variable domain, in which reference TRBV9 and TRBJ2-3 provide the parts outside the CDR3, is DSGVTQTPKHLITATGQRVTLRCSPRSGDLSVYWYQQSLDQGLQFLIQYYNGEERAKGNILERFSAQQFPDLHSELNLSSLELGDSALYFCASSVGWFSDTQYFGPGTRLTVL.

The gene calls are TRBV7-9 and TRBJ1-6, with D unresolved. Trimming stripped 1 base from V and 9 bases from J, with 13 bases between. Germline lookup yields CDR1 SEHNR and CDR2 FQNEAQ (reference sequence). The CDR3 is 15 amino acids. The CDR3: CASSLGRALGSPLHF. In nucleotides, the CDR3 is TGTGCCAGCAGCTTAGGGAGAGCCTTGGGTTCACCCCTCCACTTT. Full variable domain (remainder filled in from reference TRBV7-9 and TRBJ1-6): DTGVSQNPRHKITKRGQNVTFRCDPISEHNRLYWYRQTLGQGPEFLTYFQNEAQLEKSRLLSDRFSAERPKGSFSTLEIQRTEQGDSAMYLCASSLGRALGSPLHFGNGTRLTVT.

In its sample, this clone was seen once. This chain links TRBV19 with TRBJ1-1; no clear D. Germline V gives CDR1 LNHDA, CDR2 SQIVND (reference sequence). The CDR3 runs to 16 residues. Trimming removed 0 bases from V and 4 bases from J, with 15 bases in between. CDR3 sequence: CASSIDPTWRGTEAFF. The CDR3 DNA reads as TGTGCCAGTAGTATAGATCCGACGTGGCGGGGCACTGAAGCTTTCTTT.

The table lists this clone with a count of one. This rearrangement joins TRBV28 to TRBJ1-1; TRBD1 matches at 8 bases. After removal of 3 bases from V and 3 bases from J, the junction contained 6 bases not matched to a gene. Germline V gives CDR1 MDHEN, CDR2 SYDVKM. The CDR3 runs to 15 residues. The CDR3 DNA follows: TGTGCCAGCAGTTTGGGGGACAGGACTTACACTGAAGCTTTCTTT. Its protein product is CASSLGDRTYTEAFF.

This chain connects TRBV29-1 to TRBJ2-4, with TRBD1 as a possible D gene (6 bases). CDR3 size: 13 residues. Germline V gene data show CDR1 as SQVTM and CDR2 as ANQGSEA. Trimming stripped 2 bases from V and 7 bases from J, with 12 bases between. This chain's CDR3 is CSVERSGENIQYF. CDR3 nucleotide sequence: TGCAGCGTTGAAAGGTCAGGGGAGAACATTCAGTACTTC.

The table lists this clone with a count of one. The chain links TRBV27 to TRBJ1-6; TRBD1 matches at 8 bases. The CDR3 contains 18 residues. Germline V lookup: CDR1 MNHEY, CDR2 SMNVEV (reference sequence). J was trimmed by 7 bases and V by 7 bases; bases with no gene match: 18. In DNA, the CDR3 is TGTGCCAGCACCCTCCGTCCCCCAGCAGGGGGCGTCAATTCACCCCTCCACTTT. This sequence encodes CASTLRPPAGGVNSPLHF.

V is TRBV28 and J is TRBJ2-3, with 10 nucleotides matching TRBD1. The CDR3 runs to 17 residues. J was trimmed by 5 bases and V by 6 bases; bases with no gene match: 14. Germline CDR1 reads MDHEN; CDR2 reads SYDVKM. The CDR3: CASSYPGTGDSKDTQYF. Written as DNA, the CDR3 is TGTGCCAGCAGCTACCCCGGGACAGGGGATAGTAAAGATACGCAGTATTTT.

The rearrangement links TRBV5-4 to TRBJ1-3, with 7 bases identical to TRBD1. The trim removed 1 base at V and 3 bases at J, leaving 4 bases unmatched. The germline gives CDR1 SGHNT, CDR2 YYREEE (reference sequence). The CDR3 loop spans 15 amino acids. CDR3 in amino acids: CASSLKGAGGNTIYF. CDR3 bases: TGTGCCAGCAGCTTGAAGGGGGCGGGTGGAAACACCATATATTTT.

The chain recombines TRBV2 with TRBJ1-4; D is unclear. The V gene's germline CDR1 is SNHLY and CDR2 FYNNEI. CDR3 length equals 17 residues. The ends were cut back, 1 base at V and 0 bases at J, with 12 bases in the middle. The CDR3 protein is CASSEGSWTATNEKLFF. The CDR3 coding sequence is TGTGCCAGCAGTGAAGGGAGCTGGACTGCAACTAATGAAAAACTGTTTTTT.

This clone was observed a single time. The rearrangement links TRBV16 to TRBJ2-5, with D possibly TRBD1 on 6 matching bases. This CDR3 contains 13 residues. Germline V gives CDR1 KGHSY, CDR2 FQNENV. V lost 8 bases to trimming and J lost 1 base, with 11 bases between them. The CDR3 nucleotides are TGTGCCAGCCTACAGGGAGTCCAAGAGACCCAGTACTTC. The encoded protein is CASLQGVQETQYF.

The V and J genes are TRBV6-1 and TRBJ2-7, with D hard to call. CDR1 and CDR2 (germline): MNHNS, SASEGT. This CDR3 region has 16 residues. V shed 2 bases and J shed 0 bases, with 14 bases lying between them. The CDR3 loop reads CASSELNLRHSYEQYF. CDR3 nucleotide sequence: TGTGCCAGCAGTGAACTCAATCTGCGACACTCCTACGAGCAGTACTTC.